The 11 T cell receptor beta chains below were found in one sample sequenced in a study of blood T cell repertoires in COVID-19. This table comes from immunoSEQ multiplex PCR, and its TCRdb copy is limited to in-frame clones, with some not included. The sample contains hundreds of thousands of clones, 70% to 90% of which appear only once. Sequencing was done on a sample of peripheral blood. These receptor sequences come from a man aged 18 to 29 with active or convalescent COVID-19.

The chain combines TRBV19 with TRBJ1-6; D is unresolved. This CDR3 is 15 amino acids long. V lost 3 bases, J lost 8 bases, and 14 bases lay in between. Per germline, CDR1 LNHDA and CDR2 SQIVND (reference sequence). CDR3 region: CASSILAAGHSPLHF. The CDR3 DNA reads TGTGCCAGTAGTATCCTGGCTGCAGGCCATTCACCCCTCCACTTT.

The CDR3 spells CASSLGGLAGIGELFF. As DNA, the CDR3 is TGTGCCAGCAGCTTAGGGGGACTAGCGGGAATCGGGGAGCTGTTTTTT. V usage is TRBV7-2 and J usage is TRBJ2-2; TRBD2 matches at 13 bases. With V trimmed by 1 base and J by 7 bases, 3 bases remained unmatched. CDR3 length: 16 residues. CDR1 is SGHTA and CDR2 is FQGNSA in the germline V gene.

The chain recombines TRBV4-3 with TRBJ2-7; weak D call: TRBD2 (5 bases). Germline V gene data show CDR1 as LGHNA and CDR2 as YSLEER. The CDR3 runs to 13 residues. The ends were cut back, 0 bases at V and 6 bases at J, with 9 bases in the middle. CDR3 loop: CASSQELGREQYF. Here the CDR3 DNA reads TGCGCCAGCAGCCAAGAACTAGGGCGCGAGCAGTACTTC.

The CDR3 protein is CATHPDTSYEQYF. The CDR3 DNA reads as TGTGCCACGCACCCGGACACCTCCTACGAGCAGTACTTC. The genes are TRBV10-3 and TRBJ2-7, with a tentative D call TRBD1 (5 bases). CDR1 ENHRY and CDR2 SYGVKD come from the germline V gene. The germline V and J ends were trimmed by 10 bases and 0 bases, with 13 bases remaining between them. The CDR3 length is 13 residues.

The chain uses TRBV7-2 and TRBJ2-5; D gene uncertain. Between the trimmed V and J ends, which lost 3 bases and 7 bases, there was a span of 15 bases. This CDR3 is built from 14 residues. Germline-derived CDR1 and CDR2 are SGHTA and FQGNSA. The CDR3 bases are TGTGCCAGCAGCTTGTCAACTATCGGTGGGACCCAGTACTTC. Its protein is CASSLSTIGGTQYF.

The rearrangement joins TRBV5-1 to TRBJ1-2, with a weak D call TRBD1 (6 bases). This CDR3 has 13 amino acids. V shed 0 bases and J shed 6 bases, with 9 bases lying between them. CDR1 is SGHRS, CDR2 YFSETQ, per germline. CDR3 loop: CASSLANRDGYTF. CDR3 nucleotides: TGCGCCAGCAGCTTGGCCAACAGGGATGGCTACACCTTC.

This chain joins TRBV30 and TRBJ2-3, with a possible D match to TRBD1 (5 bases). This CDR3 region has 11 residues. CDR1 and CDR2 from the germline V gene are GTSNPN and SVGIG (reference sequence). Trimming removed 5 bases from V and 5 bases from J, with 8 bases in between. The CDR3 nucleotides read TGTGCCTGGCAGGGCAGAGATACGCAGTATTTT. Amino acids: CAWQGRDTQYF.

The CDR3 is CASSRRGTSGETQYF. The DNA of the CDR3 is TGCGCCAGCAGCCGCCGCGGGACTAGCGGAGAGACCCAGTACTTC. This chain uses TRBV4-3 with TRBJ2-5; 11 nucleotides line up with TRBD2. V trimming: 4 bases; J trimming: 4 bases; junction bases outside the gene matches: 5. The CDR3 has 15 residues. Germline values: CDR1 LGHNA, CDR2 YSLEER.

The rearrangement links TRBV5-6 to TRBJ1-1; D gene unclear. The CDR3 extends over 14 amino acids. The V end lost 2 bases, the J end lost 2 bases, and 10 bases lay between the germline ends. Germline V gene lookup returns CDR1 SGHDT and CDR2 YYEEEE. CDR3: CASSFGEGNTEAFF. The CDR3, as DNA: TGTGCCAGCAGCTTCGGCGAGGGCAACACTGAAGCTTTCTTT.

This clone was seen a single time. Here the CDR3 DNA reads TGTGCCAGCAGCCCCAGGGGCAGGGGCAACACTGAAGCTTTCTTT. Translating it yields CASSPRGRGNTEAFF. The gene calls are TRBV9 and TRBJ1-1, with TRBD1 as a possible D gene (6 bases). Germline V gene lookup returns CDR1 SGDLS and CDR2 YYNGEE. Trimming took 4 bases from V and 2 from J, leaving 15 bases between them. The CDR3 contains 15 residues.

V gene TRBV5-1 combines with J gene TRBJ2-2; tentative D call: TRBD2 (5 bases). The ends were cut back, 0 bases at V and 7 bases at J, with 16 bases in the middle. CDR3 length: 16 residues. CDR1 and CDR2 from the germline V gene are SGHRS and YFSETQ. CDR3 residues: CASSLEASPRGGELFF. The CDR3 coding sequence is TGCGCCAGCAGCTTGGAGGCCTCGCCCCGGGGCGGGGAGCTGTTTTTT.